By proportion, the clone carrying this TCR beta chain is large. Cells sorted as Tregs were CD4+, CD25+ and CD127-/low. Adaptor-ligated barcode primers were used to amplify TRBV12-4/TRBJ1-2 clonotypes. MiXCR, applied by TCRdb to the multiplex PCR reads, yields one record per CDR3 protein. The data show nearly 700 distinct CDR3 sequences, 10% seen once. V was trimmed by 6 bases and J by 7 bases, leaving 18 bases between them. There are 14 residues in the CDR3. The genes are TRBV12-3 or TRBV12-4 and TRBJ1-2; TRBD1 is a possible D gene (6 bases). The source is a female donor with breast cancer. Specimen: Tregs sorted from blood. The CDR3 nucleotides read TGTGCCAGCAGACCGGGACGCAGGGGAGGTGGCTACACCTTC. Translated: CASRPGRRGGGYTF.